This T cell receptor (beta chain) is from a study of T cell responses to AZD1222 COVID-19 vaccine. Study results and caveats: No day 14 peak samples; only post-peak repertoires were characterized. The reported proportion of spike-specific TCRs targeting unmutated variant regions was nearly half. There were vaccine-associated CD4 TCRs across spike, dominant at 160-218 and 743-854. Baseline testing showed seropositivity in only five to seven AZD1222 recipients.

Sequenced by immunoSEQ multiplex PCR; TCRdb stores in-frame clones only, minus some. The table has around 180,000 clones, approximately 90% seen once. J lost 5 bases, V lost 4 bases, and 13 bases had no gene match. The CDR3 contains 17 residues. CDR1 LNHDA and CDR2 SQIVND come from the germline V gene (reference sequence). A note on this clone: Its antigen is unidentified.

The source was peripheral blood, collected 28 days after the second AZD1222 dose. This chain connects TRBV19 to TRBJ2-2; TRBD2 aligns across 7 bases. The sequence was obtained from an adult who received the AZD1222 COVID-19 vaccine. CDR3 sequence reads: CASSTRGAGVRTGELFF. For the CDR3, the DNA is TGTGCCAGTAGTACCCGTGGGGCGGGAGTCAGGACCGGGGAGCTGTTTTTT.